Each of the 19 T cell receptor beta chains below was sequenced from the same sample in a study of blood T cell repertoires in COVID-19 (dated by TCRdb to the early 2020s). The library was prepared using the immunoSEQ multiplex PCR assay. In its TCRdb copy, this immuneACCESS table keeps in-frame sequences only and misses some clones. Where compared with another copy, unresolved V genes explain less than half of these, and the others have no known cause. The table for this sample lists tens of thousands of clones; roughly 80% of them were counted only once. Roughly 12% of the sample rests with the top ten. Sequencing input: peripheral blood. Receptor source: a human donor in a cohort sampled during active COVID-19.

The chain is built from TRBV23-1 and TRBJ2-3; possibly TRBD2 for D (6 bases). TRBV23-1 is recorded as an ORF, its role being uncertain. The CDR3 has 14 amino acids. V lost 8 bases, J lost 1 base, and 13 bases lay in between. Here the CDR3 reads CASPGTGGTDTQYF. Here the CDR3 DNA reads TGCGCCAGCCCTGGGACGGGAGGCACAGATACGCAGTATTTT.

This chain links TRBV24-1 with TRBJ2-1; no definite D call. This CDR3 contains 13 residues. Trimming took off 0 bases at V and 8 bases at J, with 7 bases between the two ends. The V gene's germline CDR1 is KGHDR and CDR2 SFDVKD. CDR3 in DNA: TGTGCCACCAGTGATTTGCTGCGTGATGAGCAGTTCTTC. Its translation is CATSDLLRDEQFF.

V gene TRBV30 combines with J gene TRBJ1-3; tentatively, D is TRBD1 (6 bases). V was shortened by 0 bases and J by 9 bases, with 24 bases between the two germline ends. Germline V gene sequence: CDR1 GTSNPN, CDR2 SVGIG (reference sequence). The CDR3 runs to 17 residues. CDR3 amino acids: CAWSVRLTGPSTATIYF. The CDR3 DNA follows: TGTGCCTGGAGTGTACGGTTAACAGGGCCCTCCACAGCCACCATATATTTT.

The chain is built from TRBV9 and TRBJ2-1; perhaps TRBD1 as D (6 bases). CDR1 is SGDLS, CDR2 YYNGEE, per germline. The CDR3 length is 15 residues. The germline V and J ends were trimmed by 3 bases and 10 bases, with 20 bases remaining between them. The CDR3 here is CASSDTGSTSMEQFF. CDR3 nucleotide sequence: TGTGCCAGCAGCGATACAGGGAGCACTTCGATGGAGCAGTTCTTC.

This clone appeared once. The chain has TRBV6-2 or TRBV6-3 and TRBJ1-1; 8 nucleotides align to TRBD1. The J segment lost 5 bases and the V segment lost 2 bases, leaving 4 bases of the junction unmatched. Germline V gene sequence: CDR1 MNHEY, CDR2 SVGEGT. This CDR3 region has 14 residues. The CDR3 protein is CASSYQGARTEAFF. The DNA for the CDR3 is TGTGCCAGCAGTTACCAGGGGGCGAGGACTGAAGCTTTCTTT.

J is TRBJ1-3 and V is TRBV6-1; TRBD1 might be the D (6 bases). Trimming cost V 0 bases and J 6 bases, with 15 bases left between them. Germline V gene data show CDR1 as MNHNS and CDR2 as SASEGT. The length of the CDR3 is 16 residues. CDR3 region: CASSEAGGRRVNTIYF. The CDR3 DNA follows: TGTGCCAGCAGTGAAGCGGGGGGGCGCAGAGTAAACACCATATATTTT.

The genes are TRBV7-2 and TRBJ1-5, with 7 bases identical to TRBD1. With V trimmed by 2 bases and J by 4 bases, 5 bases remained unmatched. The CDR3 spans 15 residues. Germline V gene lookup returns CDR1 SGHTA and CDR2 FQGNSA. Here the CDR3 DNA reads TGTGCCAGCAGCTTACAACAGGGGCGGAATCAGCCCCAGCATTTT. Protein product: CASSLQQGRNQPQHF.

This chain joins TRBV5-4 and TRBJ2-7, with TRBD1 matching over 9 bases. V was pared by 5 bases and J by 1 base, with 7 bases of the junction left unmatched. Germline loops: CDR1 SGHNT, CDR2 YYREEE (reference sequence). CDR3 length equals 15 residues. Here the CDR3 reads CASSRSGTGSYEQYV. The CDR3 nucleotides are TGTGCCAGCAGTCGTTCAGGGACAGGGTCCTACGAGCAGTACGTC.

This clone is medium-sized within its sample. The chain joins TRBV7-8 to TRBJ1-3; the D is unclear. There are 14 residues in the CDR3. Germline CDR1 SGHVS, CDR2 FQNEAQ. Trimming left V 6 bases short and J 1 base short, with 10 bases between. The CDR3 here is CASSQRGSGNTIYF. The CDR3 DNA reads as TGTGCCAGCAGTCAGCGGGGATCTGGAAACACCATATATTTT.

The V gene is TRBV6-6, the J gene TRBJ2-6; 8 positions agree with TRBD2. The CDR3 length is 15 residues. V shed 7 bases, J shed 0 bases, and the junction held 2 bases outside the gene matches. Germline V gene sequence: CDR1 MNHNY, CDR2 SVGAGI (reference sequence). The CDR3 here is CASKRGSSGANVLTF. DNA for the CDR3: TGTGCCAGCAAGCGGGGGAGCTCTGGGGCCAACGTCCTGACTTTC.

The chain carries TRBV6-1 and TRBJ2-7; possible D gene TRBD1, 5 bases. With 2 bases removed from V and 3 bases from J, the gap between germline ends came to 5 bases. The CDR3 is made up of 12 amino acids. Germline CDR1 and CDR2: MNHNS and SASEGT. CDR3 sequence reads: CASSEQGYEQYV. The DNA for the CDR3 is TGTGCCAGCAGTGAACAGGGCTACGAGCAGTACGTC.

The chain employs TRBV18 and TRBJ1-2, with unresolved D. Trimming pared 6 bases from V and 4 bases from J, leaving 15 bases between. This CDR3 contains 14 residues. Germline assignment: CDR1 KGHSH and CDR2 LQKENI. CDR3 sequence reads: CASSRTPAGYGYTF. CDR3 in DNA: TGTGCCAGCTCCCGGACCCCGGCGGGCTATGGCTACACCTTC.

The chain uses TRBV2 and TRBJ1-5, with D perhaps TRBD1 (5 bases). V lost 3 bases and J lost 2, with 14 bases in between. The CDR3 length is 16 residues. Germline V gene data show CDR1 as SNHLY and CDR2 as FYNNEI. CDR3 loop: CASSDSLGGGNQPQHF. The CDR3 DNA reads as TGTGCCAGCAGTGACAGTCTTGGGGGGGGCAATCAGCCCCAGCATTTT. The entire variable domain, with the rest obtained from reference TRBV2 and TRBJ1-5, is as follows: EPEVTQTPSHQVTQMGQEVILRCVPISNHLYFYWYRQILGQKVEFLVSFYNNEISEKSEIFDDQFSVERPDGSNFTLKIRSTKLEDSAMYFCASSDSLGGGNQPQHFGDGTRLSIL.

The gene calls are TRBV14 and TRBJ2-7, with 8 bases lining up with TRBD1. V dropped 2 bases and J dropped 4; count of bases not matched to a gene: 4. Germline V gives CDR1 SGHDN, CDR2 FVKESK. This CDR3 has 14 amino acids. CDR3 sequence (DNA): TGTGCCAGCAGCCAACGGGACAGGTCTTACGAGCAGTACTTC. Protein product: CASSQRDRSYEQYF. Looking up the rest from reference TRBV14 and TRBJ2-7 gives the full variable domain: EAGVTQFPSHSVIEKGQTVTLRCDPISGHDNLYWYRRVMGKEIKFLLHFVKESKQDESGMPNNRFLAERTGGTYSTLKVQPAELEDSGVYFCASSQRDRSYEQYFGPGTRLTVT.

The DNA of the CDR3 is TGTGCCACCCGGCAGGGAACAGATACGCAGTATTTT. Translated, it gives CATRQGTDTQYF. The rearrangement links TRBV6-6 to TRBJ2-3, with D perhaps TRBD1 (5 bases). Trimming took off 10 bases at V and 3 bases at J, with 11 bases between the two ends. The CDR3 runs to 12 residues. CDR1 and CDR2 (germline): MNHNY, SVGAGI (reference sequence).

The rearrangement links TRBV7-3 to TRBJ2-7, with a tentative D call TRBD2 (6 bases). Germline V CDR1 and CDR2: SGHTA, FQGTGA. V was cut by 5 bases and J by 4 bases, with 27 bases left in between. This CDR3 contains 18 residues. Here the CDR3 reads CASSPRPGIGGDLYEQYF. CDR3 DNA sequence: TGTGCCAGCAGCCCACGCCCAGGGATAGGAGGGGACCTTTACGAGCAGTACTTC.

The rearrangement joins TRBV9 to TRBJ2-5; D possibly corresponds to TRBD1 (7 bases). This CDR3 comprises 16 residues. Germline CDR1 reads SGDLS; CDR2 reads YYNGEE. The V and J ends lost 2 bases and 1 base respectively, with 15 bases between them. The CDR3 loop is CASSVRGTDPQETQYF. As DNA, the CDR3 is TGTGCCAGCAGCGTGCGCGGGACAGACCCCCAAGAGACCCAGTACTTC.

The gene calls are TRBV5-5 and TRBJ2-5; the match to TRBD2 covers 14 bases. V lost 3 bases, J lost 4 bases, and 2 bases stayed unmatched. The CDR3 length is 15 residues. From germline, CDR1 is SGHKS and CDR2 YYEKEE (reference sequence). DNA for the CDR3: TGTGCCAGCAGCTATGGACTAGCGGGGGGAGAGACCCAGTACTTC. Its translation is CASSYGLAGGETQYF.

The rearrangement links TRBV7-9 to TRBJ1-4, with TRBD1 as a possible D gene (5 bases). Germline CDR1 and CDR2: SEHNR and FQNEAQ (reference sequence). Trimming cost V 5 bases and J 6 bases, with 13 bases left between them. The CDR3 is 14 residues long. For the CDR3, the DNA is TGTGCCAGCAGCCATTGGGGGGGAGATGAAAAACTGTTTTTT. Encoded protein: CASSHWGGDEKLFF.